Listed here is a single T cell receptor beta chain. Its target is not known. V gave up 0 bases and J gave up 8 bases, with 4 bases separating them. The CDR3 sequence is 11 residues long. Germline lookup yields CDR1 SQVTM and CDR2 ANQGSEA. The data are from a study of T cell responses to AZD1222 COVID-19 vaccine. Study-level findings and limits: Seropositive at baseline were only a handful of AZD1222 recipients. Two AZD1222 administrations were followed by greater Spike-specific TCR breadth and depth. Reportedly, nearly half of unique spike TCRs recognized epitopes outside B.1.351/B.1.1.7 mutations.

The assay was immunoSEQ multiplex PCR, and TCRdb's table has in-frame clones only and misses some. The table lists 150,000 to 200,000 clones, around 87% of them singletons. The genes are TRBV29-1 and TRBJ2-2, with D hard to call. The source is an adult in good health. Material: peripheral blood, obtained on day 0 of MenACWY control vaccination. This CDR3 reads CSVEDKGELFF. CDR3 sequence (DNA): TGCAGCGTTGAAGATAAGGGGGAGCTGTTTTTT.